This T cell receptor beta chain comes out of a study of identical twins. TCRdb reprocessed the 5' RACE reads via MiXCR and lists one record per CDR3 protein. Counted here are about 530,000 distinct CDR3 sequences, approximately 20% occurring once; the ten biggest clones make up roughly 0.5%. Note on this clonotype: Its antigen is not identified.

Findings of the study overall: It was possible that invariant MAIT and iNKT cells partly confounded the zero-insertion analyses.

The CDR3 covers 15 residues. V lost 7 bases and J lost 0, with 15 bases in between. Germline CDR1 is SGHTA and CDR2 is FQGTGA. These data also formed part of another study, on yellow fever vaccine responses in identical twins.

This clonotype was sampled from a woman between 18 and 29 years old in good health. The sample was CD4+ T cells sorted from blood. J is TRBJ1-1 and V is TRBV7-3, with no clear D. In DNA form, the CDR3 reads TGTGCCAGCAAACTTAATGGACGAATGAACACTGAAGCTTTCTTT. This codes for CASKLNGRMNTEAFF.